Below, 27 T cell receptor beta chains from the same sample are listed, as sequenced in a study of cytomegalovirus exposure and HLA in healthy donors. The PCR had 60 Vbeta and 13 Jbeta primers. Produced via immunoSEQ multiplex PCR; TCRdb's table is partial and in-frame only. Of 150,000 to 200,000 clones listed, roughly 80% are singletons. The specimen was PBMCs. These receptors were obtained from a female donor in good health and CMV-seronegative.

This chain connects TRBV7-2 to TRBJ2-5; TRBD1 is a possible D gene (6 bases). This CDR3 has 14 amino acids. Looked up from germline, CDR1 is SGHTA and CDR2 is FQGNSA. Trimming stripped 2 bases from V and 5 bases from J, with 12 bases between. The CDR3 here is CASSLIGGLETQYF. The CDR3 coding sequence is TGTGCCAGCAGCTTAATAGGGGGTCTTGAGACCCAGTACTTC.

CDR3 region: CASSLTQNTEAFF. The CDR3 DNA follows: TGTGCCAGCAGCTTAACACAGAACACTGAAGCTTTCTTT. The chain recombines TRBV7-3 with TRBJ1-1; D unclear. Trimming cost V 0 bases and J 1 base, with 3 bases left between them. CDR1 and CDR2 from the germline V gene are SGHTA and FQGTGA. The length of the CDR3 is 13 residues.

This clone was observed a few times. V and J are TRBV11-2 and TRBJ2-1; TRBD2 matches 9 bases. This CDR3 comprises 16 residues. V shed 1 base, J shed 7 bases, and the junction held 8 bases outside the gene matches. The germline V gene has CDR1 SGHAT and CDR2 FQNNGV. The CDR3 is CASSLVGGGAMNEQFF. The CDR3 nucleotides read TGTGCCAGCAGCTTAGTAGGCGGGGGGGCGATGAATGAGCAGTTCTTC. Using reference TRBV11-2 and TRBJ2-1 for the parts outside the CDR3, the full variable domain is EAGVAQSPRYKIIEKRQSVAFWCNPISGHATLYWYQQILGQGPKLLIQFQNNGVVDDSQLPKDRFSAERLKGVDSTLKIQPAKLEDSAVYLCASSLVGGGAMNEQFFGPGTRLTVL.

The chain links TRBV15 to TRBJ2-7; the match to TRBD1 covers 7 bases. CDR1 is LNHNV, CDR2 YYDKDF, per germline (reference sequence). With V trimmed by 1 base and J by 1 base, 4 bases remained unmatched. CDR3 length equals 15 residues. The CDR3, as DNA: TGTGCCACCAGCAGAGTCGAGACAGGGTCCTACGAGCAGTACTTC. Translation gives CATSRVETGSYEQYF.

This chain connects TRBV29-1 to TRBJ2-7; 10 bases agree with TRBD1. From germline, CDR1 is SQVTM and CDR2 ANQGSEA. The V gene end was trimmed by 4 bases and the J gene end by 3 bases; junction bases not matched to a gene: 6. The CDR3 consists of 14 residues. CDR3 amino acids: CSVAPGQGNYEQYF. The CDR3 region has the DNA TGCAGCGTTGCCCCGGGACAGGGGAACTACGAGCAGTACTTC.

The genes are TRBV4-3 and TRBJ1-2; 8 nucleotides align to TRBD1. The CDR3 is made up of 16 amino acids. Trimming took 5 bases from V and 6 from J; bases not matched to a gene: 14. Germline V gene sequence: CDR1 LGHNA, CDR2 YSLEER. In nucleotides, the CDR3 is TGCGCCAGCAGCTCCTCGACAGGGGTGCTATTCCATGGCTACACCTTC. This codes for CASSSSTGVLFHGYTF.

The V and J genes are TRBV28 and TRBJ2-6; the D is unclear. The CDR3 runs 15 residues. V lost 1 base and J 0 bases, leaving 4 bases between the germline ends. CDR1 MDHEN and CDR2 SYDVKM come from the germline V gene. Here the CDR3 DNA reads TGTGCCAGCAGTTTATCGGTCTCTGGGGCCAACGTCCTGACTTTC. This gives the protein CASSLSVSGANVLTF.

The chain recombines TRBV19 with TRBJ2-3; tentatively, D is TRBD1 (6 bases). The germline V gene encodes CDR1 LNHDA and CDR2 SQIVND (reference sequence). The CDR3 sequence is 13 residues long. Trimming left V 5 bases short and J 4 bases short, with 10 bases between. The CDR3 here is CASSWQGSDTQYF. In DNA form, the CDR3 reads TGTGCCAGTAGTTGGCAGGGGTCAGATACGCAGTATTTT.

This chain connects TRBV7-3 to TRBJ2-5; D unclear. CDR1 and CDR2 (germline): SGHTA, FQGTGA. CDR3 size: 12 residues. V lost 1 base to trimming and J lost 4 bases, with 4 bases between them. CDR3 in DNA: TGTGCCAGCAGCTTAAACGGAGAGACCCAGTACTTC. Protein: CASSLNGETQYF.

This clone occurred a few times. This rearrangement joins TRBV19 to TRBJ2-7, with a tentative D call TRBD2 (7 bases). CDR3 size: 14 residues. V was cut by 5 bases and J by 5 bases, with 16 bases left in between. Germline loops: CDR1 LNHDA, CDR2 SQIVND (reference sequence). CDR3 amino acids: CASSLRGGADEQYF. The CDR3 bases are TGTGCCAGTAGTCTCCGAGGGGGGGCAGACGAGCAGTACTTC.

The V and J genes are TRBV7-6 and TRBJ2-3; possibly TRBD1 for D (6 bases). This CDR3 is built from 13 residues. The germline CDR1 and CDR2 sequences are SGHVS and FNYEAQ. The V and J ends lost 4 bases and 3 bases respectively, with 8 bases between them. CDR3 loop: CASSSDRTDTQYF. In nucleotides, the CDR3 is TGTGCCAGCAGCTCGGACAGAACAGATACGCAGTATTTT.

This chain connects TRBV27 to TRBJ1-1; 7 bases line up with TRBD1. Germline assignment: CDR1 MNHEY and CDR2 SMNVEV (reference sequence). With 3 bases clipped from V and 5 bases from J, the junction kept 0 bases outside the gene matches. The CDR3 is 12 residues long. DNA for the CDR3: TGTGCCAGCAGTTTGACAGGGACTGAAGCTTTCTTT. It translates to CASSLTGTEAFF.

This chain connects TRBV30 to TRBJ2-7; weak D call: TRBD1 (6 bases). The germline V and J ends were trimmed by 2 bases and 3 bases, with 11 bases remaining between them. CDR1 is GTSNPN, CDR2 SVGIG, per germline (reference sequence). The CDR3 is 13 amino acids. CDR3 in amino acids: CAWSRDTDYEQYF. DNA of the CDR3: TGTGCCTGGAGTCGGGACACTGACTACGAGCAGTACTTC.

Regarding this clone: The sample contains more than one DNA sequence encoding this CDR3. The chain links TRBV7-9 to TRBJ2-1, with 8 bases that match TRBD1. There are 14 residues in the CDR3. V gave up 2 bases and J gave up 7 bases; unmatched junction bases: 4. CDR1 is SEHNR, CDR2 FQNEAQ, per germline (reference sequence). The CDR3 nucleotides are TGTGCCAGCAGCTTAAGGAGACAGGGGAATGAGCAGTTCTTC. Its protein product is CASSLRRQGNEQFF.

The chain has TRBV21-1 and TRBJ2-3; the D segment call TRBD2 is taken from the table without a DNA check. TRBV21-1 is classified as a pseudogene. The CDR3 extends over 16 amino acids. The CDR3 nucleotides are TGTGCCAGCAGCAAAGTGCGGGTCAACCGCACAGATACGCAGTATTTT. It yields the protein CASSKVRVNRTDTQYF.

There are a few counts of this clone. V and J are TRBV30 and TRBJ1-5, with a tentative D call TRBD1 (5 bases). Trimming removed 2 bases at V and 2 bases at J, with 10 bases between. The CDR3 sequence is 14 residues long. Looked up from germline, CDR1 is GTSNPN and CDR2 is SVGIG (reference sequence). Here the CDR3 DNA reads TGTGCCTGGAGTACAGGAGGGCGCAATCAGCCCCAGCATTTT. Its translation is CAWSTGGRNQPQHF.

The V and J genes are TRBV7-9 and TRBJ2-7, with D possibly TRBD1 on 5 matching bases. CDR3 size: 14 residues. Germline V CDR1 and CDR2: SEHNR, FQNEAQ (reference sequence). V was cut by 1 base and J by 3 bases, with 10 bases left in between. As DNA, the CDR3 is TGTGCCAGCAGCTTAGTGGACATCGGCTACGAGCAGTACTTC. As protein: CASSLVDIGYEQYF.

The V gene is TRBV30, the J gene TRBJ2-7; D is unclear. The germline CDR1 and CDR2 sequences are GTSNPN and SVGIG (reference sequence). V was trimmed by 4 bases and J by 2 bases, leaving 15 bases between them. The CDR3 spans 14 residues. CDR3 bases: TGTGCCTGGAATCCGTCCGGGTTGACCTACGAGCAGTACTTC. Amino acid sequence: CAWNPSGLTYEQYF.

This clone was counted between two and nine times. The chain is built from TRBV9 and TRBJ2-1; the D gene is possibly TRBD1 (6 bases). Germline V lookup: CDR1 SGDLS, CDR2 YYNGEE. Trimming pared 4 bases from V and 6 bases from J, leaving 11 bases between. CDR3 length: 13 residues. This chain's CDR3 is CASSPSGVNEQFF. DNA for the CDR3: TGTGCCAGCAGCCCTTCAGGGGTCAATGAGCAGTTCTTC. The full variable domain, its missing parts supplied by reference TRBV9 and TRBJ2-1, is DSGVTQTPKHLITATGQRVTLRCSPRSGDLSVYWYQQSLDQGLQFLIQYYNGEERAKGNILERFSAQQFPDLHSELNLSSLELGDSALYFCASSPSGVNEQFFGPGTRLTVL.

V and J are TRBV4-3 and TRBJ2-1, with TRBD2 identical over 13 bases. Germline V gene sequence: CDR1 LGHNA, CDR2 YSLEER. Trimming cost V 4 bases and J 10 bases; bases outside gene matches: 16. The length of the CDR3 is 18 residues. The CDR3 DNA reads TGCGCCAGCAGCCCCTACCATTTAACTAGCGGGAGGGAAGTGGAGCAGTTCTTC. Translating gives CASSPYHLTSGREVEQFF.

The gene calls are TRBV6-5 and TRBJ2-2; 7 bases agree with TRBD2. Germline V CDR1 and CDR2: MNHEY, SVGAGI. The CDR3 has 14 residues. The V gene end was trimmed by 2 bases and the J gene end by 6 bases; junction bases not matched to a gene: 3. The CDR3 region is CASSYPGRAGELFF. CDR3 DNA sequence: TGTGCCAGCAGTTACCCAGGGAGGGCCGGGGAGCTGTTTTTT.

The chain links TRBV29-1 to TRBJ2-6; a possible D gene is TRBD2 (5 bases). V lost 6 bases to trimming and J lost 4 bases, with 16 bases between them. The CDR3 sequence is 15 residues long. CDR1 is SQVTM and CDR2 is ANQGSEA in the germline V gene. This CDR3 reads CSVEGTPGGANVLTF. CDR3 nucleotides: TGCAGCGTCGAGGGCACTCCGGGAGGGGCCAACGTCCTGACTTTC. Supplemented by reference TRBV29-1 and TRBJ2-6, the full variable domain reads SAVISQKPSRDICQRGTSLTIQCQVDSQVTMMFWYRQQPGQSLTLIATANQGSEATYESGFVIDKFPISRPNLTFSTLTVSNMSPEDSSIYLCSVEGTPGGANVLTFGAGSRLTVL.

The rearrangement uses TRBV7-3 and TRBJ2-1, with D tentatively TRBD2 (6 bases). Germline V lookup: CDR1 SGHTA, CDR2 FQGTGA. CDR3 size: 13 residues. Trimming cost V 2 bases and J 6 bases, with 8 bases left between them. The CDR3 region has the DNA TGTGCCAGCAGCTTACGGGGAGGCAATGAGCAGTTCTTC. It translates to CASSLRGGNEQFF.

The chain links TRBV4-3 to TRBJ2-7; TRBD1 matches at 9 bases. With 0 bases clipped from V and 2 bases from J, the junction kept 8 bases outside the gene matches. The CDR3 length is 17 residues. Germline CDR1 LGHNA, CDR2 YSLEER. In DNA, the CDR3 is TGCGCCAGCAGCCAAGAGGGAGACACAGGGGGCCCCTACGAGCAGTACTTC. Its protein is CASSQEGDTGGPYEQYF.

This rearrangement joins TRBV6-5 to TRBJ2-7; D gene unclear. V lost 7 bases, J lost 3 bases, and 19 bases lay in between. The CDR3 contains 15 residues. Germline values: CDR1 MNHEY, CDR2 SVGAGI. CDR3 nucleotides: TGTGCCAGCAAACCTCGGCTAGAACCCTACTACGAGCAGTACTTC. It is translated as CASKPRLEPYYEQYF.

The rearrangement joins TRBV5-4 to TRBJ2-2; 11 bases match TRBD1. CDR3 length: 15 residues. Trimming cost V 7 bases and J 4 bases; bases outside gene matches: 6. Germline CDR1 SGHNT, CDR2 YYREEE (reference sequence). This CDR3 is CASSGGTGGTGELFF. As DNA, the CDR3 is TGTGCCAGCTCCGGAGGGACAGGGGGCACCGGGGAGCTGTTTTTT.

The chain combines TRBV27 with TRBJ1-2; 9 bases agree with TRBD1. The CDR3 spans 13 residues. CDR1 is MNHEY and CDR2 is SMNVEV in the germline V gene (reference sequence). J lost 8 bases, V lost 6 bases, and 7 bases had no gene match. CDR3 loop: CASRPGQGRGYTF. The CDR3 bases are TGTGCCAGCAGACCGGGACAGGGACGCGGCTACACCTTC.